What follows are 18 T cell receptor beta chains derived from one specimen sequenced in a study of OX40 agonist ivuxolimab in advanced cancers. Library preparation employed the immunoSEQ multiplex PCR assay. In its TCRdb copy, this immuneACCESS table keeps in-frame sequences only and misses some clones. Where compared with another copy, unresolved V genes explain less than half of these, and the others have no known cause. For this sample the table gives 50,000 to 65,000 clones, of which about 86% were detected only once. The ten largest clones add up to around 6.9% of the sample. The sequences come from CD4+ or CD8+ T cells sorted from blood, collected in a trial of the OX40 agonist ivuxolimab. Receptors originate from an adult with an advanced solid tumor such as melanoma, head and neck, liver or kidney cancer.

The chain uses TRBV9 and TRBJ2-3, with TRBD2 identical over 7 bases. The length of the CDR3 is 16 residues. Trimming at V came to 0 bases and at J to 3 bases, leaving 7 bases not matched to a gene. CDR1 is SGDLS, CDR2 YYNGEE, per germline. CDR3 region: CASSVGGGGRTDTQYF. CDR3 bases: TGTGCCAGCAGCGTAGGAGGCGGGGGAAGGACAGATACGCAGTATTTT.

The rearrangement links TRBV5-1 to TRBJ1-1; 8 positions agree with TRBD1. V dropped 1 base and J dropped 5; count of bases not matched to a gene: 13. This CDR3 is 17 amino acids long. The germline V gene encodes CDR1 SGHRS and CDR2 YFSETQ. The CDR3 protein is CASSLWQGAVMETEAFF. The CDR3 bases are TGCGCCAGCAGCTTGTGGCAGGGGGCGGTGATGGAGACTGAAGCTTTCTTT.

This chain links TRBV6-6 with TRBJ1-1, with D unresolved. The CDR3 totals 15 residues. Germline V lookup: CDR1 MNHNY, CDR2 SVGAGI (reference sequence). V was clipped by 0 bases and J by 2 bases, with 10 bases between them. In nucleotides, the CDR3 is TGTGCCAGCAGTTACTCCGGTACACCCAACACTGAAGCTTTCTTT. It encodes CASSYSGTPNTEAFF.

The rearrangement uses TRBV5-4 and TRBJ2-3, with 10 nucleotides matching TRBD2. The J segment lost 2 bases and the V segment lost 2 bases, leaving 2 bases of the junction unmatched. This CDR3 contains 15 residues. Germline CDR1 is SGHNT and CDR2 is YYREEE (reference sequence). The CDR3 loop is CASSFGLADTDTQYF. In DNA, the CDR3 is TGTGCCAGCAGCTTTGGACTAGCGGACACAGATACGCAGTATTTT.

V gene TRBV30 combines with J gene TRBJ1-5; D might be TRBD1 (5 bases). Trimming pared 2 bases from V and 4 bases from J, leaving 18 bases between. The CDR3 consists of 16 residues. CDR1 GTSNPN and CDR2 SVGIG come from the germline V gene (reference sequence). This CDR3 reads CAWSWGGYEVNQPQHF. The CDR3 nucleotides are TGTGCCTGGAGTTGGGGGGGATATGAGGTAAATCAGCCCCAGCATTTT.

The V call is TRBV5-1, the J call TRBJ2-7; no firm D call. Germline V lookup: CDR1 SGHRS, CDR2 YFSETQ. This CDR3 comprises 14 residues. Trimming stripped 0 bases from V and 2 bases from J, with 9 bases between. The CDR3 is CASSLGSGAYEQYF. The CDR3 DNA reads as TGCGCCAGCAGCTTGGGGTCAGGAGCCTACGAGCAGTACTTC. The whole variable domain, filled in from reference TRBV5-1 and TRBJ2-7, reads KAGVTQTPRYLIKTRGQQVTLSCSPISGHRSVSWYQQTPGQGLQFLFEYFSETQRNKGNFPGRFSGRQFSNSRSEMNVSTLELGDSALYLCASSLGSGAYEQYFGPGTRLTVT.

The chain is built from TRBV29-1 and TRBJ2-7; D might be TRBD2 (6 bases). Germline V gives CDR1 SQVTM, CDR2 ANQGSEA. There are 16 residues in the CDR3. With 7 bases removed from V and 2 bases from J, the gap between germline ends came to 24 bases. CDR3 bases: TGCAGCGCTGATAGTGGTGGTGGAGGGTTCCCCTACGAGCAGTACTTC. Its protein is CSADSGGGGFPYEQYF.

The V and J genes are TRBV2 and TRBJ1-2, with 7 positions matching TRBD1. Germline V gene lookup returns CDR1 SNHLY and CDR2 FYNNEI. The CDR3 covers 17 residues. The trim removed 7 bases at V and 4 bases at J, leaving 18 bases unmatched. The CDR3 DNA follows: TGTGCCAGCATCCTCTCAAAGGTGGCAGGGGGAGGCTATGGCTACACCTTC. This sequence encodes CASILSKVAGGGYGYTF.

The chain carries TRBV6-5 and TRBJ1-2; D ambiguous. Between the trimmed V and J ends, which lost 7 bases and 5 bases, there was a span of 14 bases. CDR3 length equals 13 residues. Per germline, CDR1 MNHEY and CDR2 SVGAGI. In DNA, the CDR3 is TGTGCCAGCACCCTCCAGATAACTTATGGCTACACCTTC. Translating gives CASTLQITYGYTF.

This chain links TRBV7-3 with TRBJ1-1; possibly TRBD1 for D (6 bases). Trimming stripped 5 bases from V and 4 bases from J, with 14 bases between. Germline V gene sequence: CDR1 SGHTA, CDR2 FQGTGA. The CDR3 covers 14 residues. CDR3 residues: CASSPGGAPTEAFF. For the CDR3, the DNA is TGTGCCAGCAGCCCCGGGGGGGCCCCCACTGAAGCTTTCTTT.

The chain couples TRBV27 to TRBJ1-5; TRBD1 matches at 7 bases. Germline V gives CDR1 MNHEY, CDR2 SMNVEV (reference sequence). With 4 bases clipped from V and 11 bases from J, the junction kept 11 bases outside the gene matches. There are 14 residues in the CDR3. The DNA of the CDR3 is TGTGCCAGCAGTTCCTACAGGGGAATCCCGTCCCAGCATTTT. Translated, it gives CASSSYRGIPSQHF.

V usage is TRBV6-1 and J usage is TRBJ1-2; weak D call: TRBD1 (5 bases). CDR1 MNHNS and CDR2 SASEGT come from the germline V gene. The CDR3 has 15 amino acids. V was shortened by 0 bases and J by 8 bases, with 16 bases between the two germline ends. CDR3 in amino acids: CASSEAPGVRGGYTF. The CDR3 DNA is TGTGCCAGCAGTGAAGCTCCGGGGGTTAGGGGCGGCTACACCTTC.

The CDR3 coding sequence is TGTGCCAGCAGCTTTTATACGGGGCCCGGAGGCAATCAGCCCCAGCATTTT. Protein sequence: CASSFYTGPGGNQPQHF. This rearrangement joins TRBV7-9 to TRBJ1-5, with D tentatively TRBD1 (5 bases). The V end was cut by 3 bases, the J end by 2 bases, with 17 bases between. CDR1 is SEHNR, CDR2 FQNEAQ, per germline (reference sequence). CDR3 length equals 17 residues.

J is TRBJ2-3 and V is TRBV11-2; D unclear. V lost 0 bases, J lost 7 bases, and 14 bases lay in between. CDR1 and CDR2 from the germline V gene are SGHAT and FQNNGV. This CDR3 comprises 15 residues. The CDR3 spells CASSLDGTVVYTQYF. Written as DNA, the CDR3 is TGTGCCAGCAGCTTAGACGGCACGGTCGTCTATACGCAGTATTTT.

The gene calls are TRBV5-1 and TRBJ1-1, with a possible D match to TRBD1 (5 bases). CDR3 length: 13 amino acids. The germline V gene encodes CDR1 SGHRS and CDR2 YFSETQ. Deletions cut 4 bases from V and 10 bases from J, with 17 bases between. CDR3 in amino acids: CASSLGTDETAFF. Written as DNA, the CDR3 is TGCGCCAGCAGCCTCGGGACGGATGAGACAGCTTTCTTT.

CDR3 DNA sequence: TGTGCCTGGTCAGGGAGGGAGACCCAGTACTTC. Protein sequence: CAWSGRETQYF. The chain links TRBV30 to TRBJ2-5; D perhaps matches TRBD2 (6 bases). The CDR3 is 11 residues long. Germline loops: CDR1 GTSNPN, CDR2 SVGIG (reference sequence). Trimming shortened V by 5 bases and J by 5 bases, and 9 bases separated the two germline ends.

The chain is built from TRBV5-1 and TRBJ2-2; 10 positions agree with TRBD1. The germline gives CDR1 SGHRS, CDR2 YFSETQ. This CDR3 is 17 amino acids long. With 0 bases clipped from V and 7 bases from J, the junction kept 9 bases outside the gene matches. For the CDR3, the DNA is TGCGCCAGCAGCTTGGCTCGGCGACAGGGGGCGATCGGGGAGCTGTTTTTT. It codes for CASSLARRQGAIGELFF.

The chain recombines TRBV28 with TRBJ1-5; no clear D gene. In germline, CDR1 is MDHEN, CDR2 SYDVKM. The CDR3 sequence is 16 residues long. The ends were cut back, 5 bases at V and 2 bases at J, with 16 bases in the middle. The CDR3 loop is CASSPPRDSRNQPQHF. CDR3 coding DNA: TGTGCCAGCAGTCCCCCGCGGGATAGTCGCAATCAGCCCCAGCATTTT.